A single sample gave rise to the 10 T cell receptor beta chains below, sequenced in a study of blood T cell repertoires in COVID-19. Produced via immunoSEQ multiplex PCR; TCRdb's table is partial and in-frame only. The sample contains some 500,000 clones, 85% to 90% of which appear only once. The specimen sequenced was peripheral blood. The receptors were gathered from a woman in her forties or fifties with COVID-19, enrolled during active disease.

The V and J genes are TRBV9 and TRBJ2-1; tentatively, D is TRBD1 (6 bases). CDR3 length equals 15 residues. The germline gives CDR1 SGDLS, CDR2 YYNGEE. The V end was cut by 3 bases, the J end by 6 bases, with 16 bases between. CDR3 sequence (DNA): TGTGCCAGCAGCGGTGGACACAGGGTCGGCAATGAGCAGTTCTTC. Translation gives CASSGGHRVGNEQFF.

CDR3 protein: CSVIRTGATEAFF. The CDR3 bases are TGCAGCGTCATAAGGACAGGCGCCACTGAAGCTTTCTTT. This chain links TRBV29-1 with TRBJ1-1; 7 bases align to TRBD1. The CDR3 consists of 13 residues. The germline V gene has CDR1 SQVTM and CDR2 ANQGSEA. The junction had 8 bases not matched to a gene; V was cut back by 6 bases and J by 4 bases.

This sequence joins TRBV2 and TRBJ1-1; the D gene is possibly TRBD1 (5 bases). This CDR3 comprises 13 residues. The V end was cut by 7 bases, the J end by 2 bases, with 11 bases between. Germline V gene sequence: CDR1 SNHLY, CDR2 FYNNEI. CDR3 bases: TGTGCCAGCACCGTGACAGAAAACACTGAAGCTTTCTTT. It yields the protein CASTVTENTEAFF.

This chain connects TRBV6-5 to TRBJ1-2; 10 bases are a match to TRBD1. With V trimmed by 6 bases and J by 4 bases, 2 bases remained unmatched. The CDR3 extends over 13 amino acids. Germline-derived CDR1 and CDR2 are MNHEY and SVGAGI. CDR3 residues: CASRGQGLYGYTF. CDR3 coding DNA: TGTGCCAGCAGGGGACAGGGGCTCTATGGCTACACCTTC.

This clone was recorded a few times. V gene TRBV15 combines with J gene TRBJ1-2; TRBD1 is a possible D gene (5 bases). V was trimmed by 5 bases and J by 6 bases, leaving 19 bases between them. CDR1 and CDR2 from the germline V gene are LNHNV and YYDKDF (reference sequence). The CDR3 loop spans 15 amino acids. Here the CDR3 DNA reads TGTGCCACCAGCTACGGGACTTACTTATGGAATGGCTACACCTTC. As protein: CATSYGTYLWNGYTF.

Only a few counts were recorded for this clone. The V and J genes are TRBV14 and TRBJ1-1; D remains ambiguous. Germline lookup yields CDR1 SGHDN and CDR2 FVKESK. The CDR3 totals 15 residues. V was trimmed by 0 bases and J by 4 bases, leaving 12 bases between them. DNA of the CDR3: TGTGCCAGCAGCCAAGATAACGATAGAGGCACTGAAGCTTTCTTT. Translated: CASSQDNDRGTEAFF.

The genes are TRBV19 and TRBJ1-5; D may be TRBD1 (6 bases). CDR1 and CDR2 from the germline V gene are LNHDA and SQIVND (reference sequence). Trimming took off 6 bases at V and 0 bases at J, with 12 bases between the two ends. CDR3 length: 15 residues. DNA for the CDR3: TGTGCCAGTAGAGCCGGGACAATTAGCAATCAGCCCCAGCATTTT. It encodes CASRAGTISNQPQHF.

The CDR3 protein is CASSLGYNGELFF. The CDR3 region has the DNA TGTGCCAGCAGTCTTGGTTACAACGGGGAGCTGTTTTTT. V usage is TRBV2 and J usage is TRBJ2-2; D is undetermined. Germline CDR1 reads SNHLY; CDR2 reads FYNNEI. The CDR3 extends over 13 amino acids. V was pared by 5 bases and J by 7 bases, with 11 bases between.

The V and J genes are TRBV5-1 and TRBJ2-3, with a tentative D call TRBD1 (5 bases). Trimming took off 0 bases at V and 3 bases at J, with 14 bases between the two ends. Germline CDR1 SGHRS, CDR2 YFSETQ. The CDR3 is 16 amino acids. The CDR3 is CASSLEAGSMTDTQYF. The DNA for the CDR3 is TGCGCCAGCAGCTTGGAGGCAGGGTCGATGACAGATACGCAGTATTTT. Together with reference TRBV5-1 and TRBJ2-3, the CDR3 gives the full variable domain: KAGVTQTPRYLIKTRGQQVTLSCSPISGHRSVSWYQQTPGQGLQFLFEYFSETQRNKGNFPGRFSGRQFSNSRSEMNVSTLELGDSALYLCASSLEAGSMTDTQYFGPGTRLTVL.

The chain couples TRBV5-4 to TRBJ1-2; D is possibly TRBD1 (6 bases). The CDR3 sequence is 15 residues long. V shed 5 bases and J shed 2 bases, with 16 bases lying between them. Looked up from germline, CDR1 is SGHNT and CDR2 is YYREEE (reference sequence). In nucleotides, the CDR3 is TGTGCCAGCAGACTTATGGACAGTTTAAACTATGGCTACACCTTC. This translates into CASRLMDSLNYGYTF.